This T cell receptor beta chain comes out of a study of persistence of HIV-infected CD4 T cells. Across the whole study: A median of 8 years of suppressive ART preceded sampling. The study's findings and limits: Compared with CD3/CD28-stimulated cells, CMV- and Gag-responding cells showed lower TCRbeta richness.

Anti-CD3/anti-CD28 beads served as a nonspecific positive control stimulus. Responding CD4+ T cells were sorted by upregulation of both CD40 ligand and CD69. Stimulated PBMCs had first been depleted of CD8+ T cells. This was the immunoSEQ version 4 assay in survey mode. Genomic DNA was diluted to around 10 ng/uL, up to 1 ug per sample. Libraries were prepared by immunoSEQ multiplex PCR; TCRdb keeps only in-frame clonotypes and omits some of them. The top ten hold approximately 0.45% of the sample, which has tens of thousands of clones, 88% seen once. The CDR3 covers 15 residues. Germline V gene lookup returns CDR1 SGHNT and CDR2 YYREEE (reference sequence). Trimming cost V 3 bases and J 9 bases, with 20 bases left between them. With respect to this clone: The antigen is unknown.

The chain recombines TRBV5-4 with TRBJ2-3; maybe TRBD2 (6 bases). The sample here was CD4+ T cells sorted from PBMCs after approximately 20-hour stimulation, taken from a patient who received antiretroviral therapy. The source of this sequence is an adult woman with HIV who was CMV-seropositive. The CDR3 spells CASSYPTSTFPTQYF. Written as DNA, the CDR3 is TGTGCCAGCAGCTACCCGACTAGTACTTTCCCGACGCAGTATTTT.